The 23 T cell receptor beta chains presented below share a single source sample, sequenced in a study of early T cells in non-severe SARS-CoV-2 infection. TCRdb reprocessed the 5' RACE reads with MiXCR, giving one entry per CDR3 protein. The sample carries roughly 30,000 distinct CDR3 sequences, over 3.5% recorded once. Input material: whole blood. These receptors were collected from an adult who was a healthcare worker with PCR-confirmed SARS-CoV-2 infection or an uninfected control (not recorded which).

The sample holds many counts of this clonotype. J is TRBJ2-6 and V is TRBV6-6; tentative D call: TRBD1 (5 bases). The CDR3 is made up of 16 amino acids. Deletions cut 5 bases from V and 1 base from J, with 12 bases between. The germline gives CDR1 MNHNY, CDR2 SVGAGI (reference sequence). CDR3 sequence: CASSTRVRSGANVLTF. CDR3 DNA: TGTGCCAGCAGTACCAGGGTCCGTTCTGGGGCCAACGTCCTGACTTTC.

This clonotype was picked up many times. The V and J genes are TRBV6-1 and TRBJ2-3; D is undetermined. The CDR3 spans 11 residues. V lost 8 bases and J 6 bases, leaving 9 bases between the germline ends. In germline, CDR1 is MNHNS, CDR2 SASEGT. CDR3 amino acids: CASEAPDTQYF. The CDR3 bases are TGTGCCAGCGAGGCGCCGGATACGCAGTATTTT.

This clonotype was seen a few times. This sequence joins TRBV11-2 and TRBJ2-7; D possibly corresponds to TRBD1 (7 bases). The CDR3 contains 16 residues. Germline CDR1 and CDR2: SGHAT and FQNNGV. V was pared by 3 bases and J by 1 base, with 16 bases between. CDR3 amino acids: CASSFSKGAGSYEQYF. CDR3 coding DNA: TGTGCCAGCAGCTTCAGCAAGGGGGCGGGATCCTACGAGCAGTACTTC.

V gene TRBV25-1 combines with J gene TRBJ1-1; 12 positions match TRBD1. This CDR3 contains 18 residues. Trimming took 4 bases from V and 6 from J; bases not matched to a gene: 15. The V gene's germline CDR1 is MGHDK and CDR2 SYGVNS. CDR3 in DNA: TGTGCCAGCAGTGGCCACGGGACAGGGGGCGATCTTTATCCTGAAGCTTTCTTT. This gives the protein CASSGHGTGGDLYPEAFF.

This clonotype has a count of ten or more. The gene calls are TRBV5-1 and TRBJ2-5; 10 bases fit TRBD2. The junction had 2 bases not matched to a gene; V was cut back by 0 bases and J by 3 bases. This CDR3 contains 15 residues. Germline V gene lookup returns CDR1 SGHRS and CDR2 YFSETQ. The DNA for the CDR3 is TGCGCCAGCAGCTTGGATGGACTAGCGGAAGAGACCCAGTACTTC. Protein sequence: CASSLDGLAEETQYF.

This clonotype has at least ten counts. V usage is TRBV5-6 and J usage is TRBJ1-6; 8 bases fit TRBD1. There are 14 residues in the CDR3. Germline assignment: CDR1 SGHDT and CDR2 YYEEEE. The V and J ends lost 4 bases and 10 bases, in that order; junction bases with no gene match: 7. CDR3 bases: TGTGCCAGCAGCGGAGGGACAGGTTTGTCACCCCTCCACTTT. Translating it yields CASSGGTGLSPLHF.

V gene TRBV5-1 combines with J gene TRBJ1-1; D not resolved. V was cut by 0 bases and J by 2 bases, with 11 bases left in between. Germline V gives CDR1 SGHRS, CDR2 YFSETQ. The CDR3 consists of 15 residues. The CDR3 DNA follows: TGCGCCAGCAGCTTGGATTCCCGGCCAAACACTGAAGCTTTCTTT. The encoded protein is CASSLDSRPNTEAFF.

This clonotype has just a few counts. This chain joins TRBV4-3 and TRBJ2-1; tentative D call: TRBD2 (6 bases). The CDR3 consists of 16 residues. Germline lookup yields CDR1 LGHNA and CDR2 YSLEER. Trimming removed 0 bases from V and 6 bases from J, with 15 bases in between. CDR3: CASSQEPGARGNEQFF. The CDR3 DNA reads TGCGCCAGCAGCCAAGAGCCGGGAGCAAGAGGCAATGAGCAGTTCTTC.

This clonotype was counted at least ten times. V and J are TRBV4-1 and TRBJ1-4, with 9 bases lining up with TRBD1. The CDR3 spans 14 residues. Germline CDR1 and CDR2: MGHRA and YSYEKL. Unmatched junction bases numbered 6, after V lost 6 bases and J lost 7 bases. The CDR3 DNA is TGCGCCAGCAGTCACCGGGACAGGGCTGAAAAACTGTTTTTT. Its protein product is CASSHRDRAEKLFF.

This clonotype appeared a few times. V gene TRBV7-8 combines with J gene TRBJ2-1, with TRBD2 matching 9 bases. This CDR3 spans 13 amino acids. Germline CDR1 and CDR2: SGHVS and FQNEAQ. The J segment lost 10 bases and the V segment lost 1 base, leaving 2 bases of the junction unmatched. CDR3 bases: TGTGCCAGCAGCTTAGTAACTAGCGGGGAGCAGTTCTTC. Translated, it gives CASSLVTSGEQFF.

This clonotype was seen ten or more times. The V call is TRBV5-1, the J call TRBJ1-1; 7 bases agree with TRBD1. The germline gives CDR1 SGHRS, CDR2 YFSETQ. The CDR3 has 14 amino acids. V trimming: 4 bases; J trimming: 0 bases; junction bases outside the gene matches: 3. CDR3 sequence reads: CASSRGQLNTEAFF. The CDR3, as DNA: TGCGCCAGCAGCCGGGGACAGTTGAACACTGAAGCTTTCTTT.

The table lists this clonotype with many counts. The rearrangement uses TRBV4-1 and TRBJ2-7; D ambiguous. Germline CDR1 and CDR2: MGHRA and YSYEKL. CDR3 length: 15 amino acids. Deletions cut 0 bases from V and 2 bases from J, with 11 bases between. The CDR3 DNA reads as TGCGCCAGCAGCCAAGATGCTGGCGGAGCCTACGAGCAGTACTTC. Amino acids: CASSQDAGGAYEQYF.

The chain uses TRBV29-1 and TRBJ2-1, with D perhaps TRBD1 or TRBD2 (5 bases each). The CDR3 covers 11 residues. Germline loops: CDR1 SQVTM, CDR2 ANQGSEA. The V end lost 6 bases, the J end lost 8 bases, and 11 bases lay between the germline ends. The CDR3 is CSVGDLDEQFF. The CDR3, as DNA: TGCAGCGTAGGGGACCTGGATGAGCAGTTCTTC.

This clonotype has ten or more counts. The chain couples TRBV9 to TRBJ1-2, with a tentative D call TRBD1 (6 bases). The germline V and J ends were trimmed by 0 bases and 3 bases, with 9 bases remaining between them. The CDR3 contains 14 residues. Per germline, CDR1 SGDLS and CDR2 YYNGEE. The CDR3 DNA follows: TGTGCCAGCAGCGTAGCTGGGGGCGACTATGGCTACACCTTC. Amino acid sequence: CASSVAGGDYGYTF.

Many counts were recorded for this clonotype. The chain has TRBV7-3 and TRBJ2-1; D not resolved. The ends were cut back, 2 bases at V and 6 bases at J, with 14 bases in the middle. In germline, CDR1 is SGHTA, CDR2 FQGTGA. This CDR3 has 15 amino acids. In nucleotides, the CDR3 is TGTGCCAGCAGCTTACGGTCTGGTGGTACCAATGAGCAGTTCTTC. Amino acids: CASSLRSGGTNEQFF. The full variable domain, rest sourced from reference TRBV7-3 and TRBJ2-1, is GAGVSQTPSNKVTEKGKYVELRCDPISGHTALYWYRQSLGQGPEFLIYFQGTGAADDSGLPNDRFFAVRPEGSVSTLKIQRTERGDSAVYLCASSLRSGGTNEQFFGPGTRLTVL.

In this sample, this clonotype turned up many times. The chain has TRBV7-6 and TRBJ1-5; 7 nucleotides line up with TRBD1. Germline trimming cut 1 base from V and 6 bases from J; bases unmatched to any gene: 3. There are 14 residues in the CDR3. Looked up from germline, CDR1 is SGHVS and CDR2 is FNYEAQ. DNA of the CDR3: TGTGCCAGCAGCTTAGGAGGGGGCAGTCAGCCCCAGCATTTT. As protein: CASSLGGGSQPQHF.

This clonotype was observed many times. This chain uses TRBV10-3 with TRBJ1-1, with D possibly TRBD1 on 6 matching bases. The CDR3 has 14 amino acids. Trimming left V 2 bases short and J 3 bases short, with 10 bases between. In germline, CDR1 is ENHRY, CDR2 SYGVKD. CDR3 sequence: CAISETGMDTEAFF. The DNA for the CDR3 is TGTGCCATCAGTGAGACAGGGATGGACACTGAAGCTTTCTTT.

This clonotype was seen ten or more times. The chain uses TRBV27 and TRBJ2-5, with TRBD1 matching 7 bases. CDR3 length equals 16 residues. Looked up from germline, CDR1 is MNHEY and CDR2 is SMNVEV (reference sequence). V lost 0 bases and J lost 5; bases outside the gene matches: 9. The CDR3 sequence: CASSLSGQADPETQYF. CDR3 nucleotide sequence: TGTGCCAGCAGTTTATCCGGACAGGCGGATCCGGAGACCCAGTACTTC.

This clonotype came up many times. The rearrangement uses TRBV7-8 and TRBJ2-4, with unresolved D. Trimming took off 1 base at V and 0 bases at J, with 19 bases between the two ends. Germline V CDR1 and CDR2: SGHVS, FQNEAQ. The CDR3 covers 19 residues. CDR3 sequence (DNA): TGTGCCAGCAGCTTAGGAAGGATCCGGGCAGTACTAGCCAAAAACATTCAGTACTTC. It is translated as CASSLGRIRAVLAKNIQYF.

This clonotype has at least ten counts. The chain couples TRBV20-1 to TRBJ1-6; a possible D gene is TRBD1 (6 bases). This CDR3 is 15 amino acids long. The ends were cut back, 4 bases at V and 7 bases at J, with 17 bases in the middle. Germline V gene lookup returns CDR1 DFQATT and CDR2 SNEGSKA (reference sequence). In nucleotides, the CDR3 is TGCAGTGCTAAGGGGGGGGCTGGAGCGAATTCACCCCTCCACTTT. Its protein is CSAKGGAGANSPLHF.

This clonotype was counted only a few times. V usage is TRBV11-3 and J usage is TRBJ2-7; D unclear. Looked up from germline, CDR1 is SGHNT and CDR2 is YENEEA. The V gene lost 1 base and the J gene lost 2 bases, with 6 bases spanning the gap. CDR3 length: 13 amino acids. The CDR3 sequence is CASSLGPTYEQYF. Here the CDR3 DNA reads TGTGCCAGCAGCTTAGGTCCAACCTACGAGCAGTACTTC. The complete variable domain, with remaining parts taken from reference TRBV11-3 and TRBJ2-7, reads EAGVVQSPRYKIIEKKQPVAFWCNPISGHNTLYWYLQNLGQGPELLIRYENEEAVDDSQLPKDRFSAERLKGVDSTLKIQPAELGDSAVYLCASSLGPTYEQYFGPGTRLTVT.

This clonotype was seen at least ten times. The chain combines TRBV12-3 or TRBV12-4 with TRBJ1-5, with D perhaps matching TRBD1 (5 bases). This CDR3 has 14 amino acids. V lost 6 bases and J 6 bases, leaving 15 bases between the germline ends. CDR3 sequence: CASRRMGDGQPQHF. Written as DNA, the CDR3 is TGTGCCAGCAGGCGGATGGGGGATGGTCAGCCCCAGCATTTT.

This clonotype showed up many times. The chain has TRBV19 and TRBJ2-7; a possible D gene is TRBD1 (6 bases). Germline V gives CDR1 LNHDA, CDR2 SQIVND (reference sequence). The CDR3 sequence is 14 residues long. The V and J ends lost 3 bases and 1 base respectively, with 10 bases between them. CDR3 protein: CASSISTGSYEQYF. The CDR3 DNA follows: TGTGCCAGTAGTATCAGTACAGGGTCCTACGAGCAGTACTTC.